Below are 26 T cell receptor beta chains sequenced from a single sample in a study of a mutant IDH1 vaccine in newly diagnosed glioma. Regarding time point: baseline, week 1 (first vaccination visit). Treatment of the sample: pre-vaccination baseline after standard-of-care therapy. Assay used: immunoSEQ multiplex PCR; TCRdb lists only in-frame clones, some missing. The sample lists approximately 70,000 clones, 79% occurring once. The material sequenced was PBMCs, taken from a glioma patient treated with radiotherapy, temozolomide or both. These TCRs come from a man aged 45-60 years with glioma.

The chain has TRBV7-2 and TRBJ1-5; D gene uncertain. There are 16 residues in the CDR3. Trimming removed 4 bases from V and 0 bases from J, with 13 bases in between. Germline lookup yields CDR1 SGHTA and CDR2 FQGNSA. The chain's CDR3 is CASSSRKLLSNQPQHF. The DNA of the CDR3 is TGTGCCAGCAGCTCCCGGAAACTCCTTAGCAATCAGCCCCAGCATTTT. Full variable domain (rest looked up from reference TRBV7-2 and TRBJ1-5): GAGVSQSPSNKVTEKGKDVELRCDPISGHTALYWYRQSLGQGLEFLIYFQGNSAPDKSGLPSDRFSAERTGGSVSTLTIQRTQQEDSAVYLCASSSRKLLSNQPQHFGDGTRLSIL.

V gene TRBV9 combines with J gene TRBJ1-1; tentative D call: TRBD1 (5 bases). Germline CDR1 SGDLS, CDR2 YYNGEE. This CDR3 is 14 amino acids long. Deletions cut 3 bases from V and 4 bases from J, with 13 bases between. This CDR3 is CASSGGGSSTEAFF. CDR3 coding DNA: TGTGCCAGCAGCGGGGGGGGGTCTAGCACTGAAGCTTTCTTT.

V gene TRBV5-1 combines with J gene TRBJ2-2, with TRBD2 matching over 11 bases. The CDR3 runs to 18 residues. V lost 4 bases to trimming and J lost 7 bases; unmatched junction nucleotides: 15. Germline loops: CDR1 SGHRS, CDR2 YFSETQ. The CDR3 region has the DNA TGCGCCAGCAGCGCCCCCTCGGGACTAGCGGTACACGTCGGGGAGCTGTTTTTT. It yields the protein CASSAPSGLAVHVGELFF.

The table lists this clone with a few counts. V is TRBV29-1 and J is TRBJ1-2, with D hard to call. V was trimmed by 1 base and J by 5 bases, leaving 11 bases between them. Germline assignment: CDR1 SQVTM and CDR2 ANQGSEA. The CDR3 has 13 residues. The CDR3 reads CSVEVSVGYGYTF. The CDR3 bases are TGCAGCGTTGAAGTCTCCGTCGGATATGGCTACACCTTC.

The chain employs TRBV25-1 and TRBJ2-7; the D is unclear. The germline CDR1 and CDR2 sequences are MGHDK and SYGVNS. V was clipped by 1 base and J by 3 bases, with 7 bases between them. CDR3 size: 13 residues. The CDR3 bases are TGTGCCAGCAGTGAATCCGGCAACTACGAGCAGTACTTC. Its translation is CASSESGNYEQYF.

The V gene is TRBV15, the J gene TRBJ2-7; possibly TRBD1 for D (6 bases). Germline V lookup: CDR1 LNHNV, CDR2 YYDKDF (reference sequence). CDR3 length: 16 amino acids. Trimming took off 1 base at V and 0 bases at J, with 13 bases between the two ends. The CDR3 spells CATSRGGQPSSYEQYF. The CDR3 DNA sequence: TGTGCCACCAGCAGAGGGGGGCAGCCAAGCTCCTACGAGCAGTACTTC.

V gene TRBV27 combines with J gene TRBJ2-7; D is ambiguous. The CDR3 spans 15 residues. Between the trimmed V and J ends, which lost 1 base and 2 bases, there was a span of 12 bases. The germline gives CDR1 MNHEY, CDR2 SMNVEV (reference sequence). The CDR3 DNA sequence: TGTGCCAGCAGTTTATTTGCAGGATTGGCCTACGAGCAGTACTTC. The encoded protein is CASSLFAGLAYEQYF.

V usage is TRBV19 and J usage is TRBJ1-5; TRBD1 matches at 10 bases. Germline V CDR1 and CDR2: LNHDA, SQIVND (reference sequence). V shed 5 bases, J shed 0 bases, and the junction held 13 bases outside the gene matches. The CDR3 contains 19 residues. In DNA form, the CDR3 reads TGTGCCAGTAGTCTCTCGACAGGGGGCGCGGTCTATAGCAATCAGCCCCAGCATTTT. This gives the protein CASSLSTGGAVYSNQPQHF.

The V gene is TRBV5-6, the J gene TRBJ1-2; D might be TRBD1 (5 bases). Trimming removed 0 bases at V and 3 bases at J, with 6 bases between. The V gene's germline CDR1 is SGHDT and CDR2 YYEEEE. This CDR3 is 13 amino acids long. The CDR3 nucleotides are TGTGCCAGCAGCTTGGGCAGGGACTATGGCTACACCTTC. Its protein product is CASSLGRDYGYTF.

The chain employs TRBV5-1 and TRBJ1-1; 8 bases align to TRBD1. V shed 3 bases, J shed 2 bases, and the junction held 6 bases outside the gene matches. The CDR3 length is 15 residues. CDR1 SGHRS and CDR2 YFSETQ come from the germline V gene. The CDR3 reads CASSYSGTGNTEAFF. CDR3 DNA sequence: TGCGCCAGCAGCTACTCCGGGACAGGAAACACTGAAGCTTTCTTT.

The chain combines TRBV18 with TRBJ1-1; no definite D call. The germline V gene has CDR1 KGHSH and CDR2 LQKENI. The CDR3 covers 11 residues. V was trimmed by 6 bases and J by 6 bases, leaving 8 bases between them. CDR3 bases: TGTGCCAGCTCTCTCGAGGCTGAAGCTTTCTTT. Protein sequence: CASSLEAEAFF.

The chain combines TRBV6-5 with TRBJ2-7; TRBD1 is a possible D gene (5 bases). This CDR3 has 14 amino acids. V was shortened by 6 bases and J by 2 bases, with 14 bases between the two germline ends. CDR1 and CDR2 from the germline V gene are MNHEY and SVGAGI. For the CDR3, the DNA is TGTGCCAGCAGCCCTCCGGACAAGACCTACGAGCAGTACTTC. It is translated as CASSPPDKTYEQYF.

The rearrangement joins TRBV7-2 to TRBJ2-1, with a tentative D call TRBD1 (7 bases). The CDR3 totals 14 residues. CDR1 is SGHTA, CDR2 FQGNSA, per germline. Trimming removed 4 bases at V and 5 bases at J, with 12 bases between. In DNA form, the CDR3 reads TGTGCCAGCAGCTGGGCCAGGGGGGACAATGAGCAGTTCTTC. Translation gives CASSWARGDNEQFF. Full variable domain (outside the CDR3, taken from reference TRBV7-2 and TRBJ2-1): GAGVSQSPSNKVTEKGKDVELRCDPISGHTALYWYRQSLGQGLEFLIYFQGNSAPDKSGLPSDRFSAERTGGSVSTLTIQRTQQEDSAVYLCASSWARGDNEQFFGPGTRLTVL.

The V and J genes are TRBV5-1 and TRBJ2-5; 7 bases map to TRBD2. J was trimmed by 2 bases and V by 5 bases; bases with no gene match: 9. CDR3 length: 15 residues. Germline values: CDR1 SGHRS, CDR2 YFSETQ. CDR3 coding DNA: TGCGCCAGCAGGGCCGGGACTACCTTTCAAGAGACCCAGTACTTC. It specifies CASRAGTTFQETQYF.

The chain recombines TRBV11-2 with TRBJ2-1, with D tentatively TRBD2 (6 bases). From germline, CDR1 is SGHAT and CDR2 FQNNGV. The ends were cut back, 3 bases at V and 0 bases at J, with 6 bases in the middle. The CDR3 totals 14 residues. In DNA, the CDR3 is TGTGCCAGCAGCTTGGGACTCTCCTACAATGAGCAGTTCTTC. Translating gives CASSLGLSYNEQFF.

CDR3 sequence (DNA): TGTGCCAGCAGAGGGTGGACTAGCGGGGGTTACGAGCAGTACTTC. Residues: CASRGWTSGGYEQYF. The genes are TRBV6-1 and TRBJ2-7; TRBD2 matches at 13 bases. The length of the CDR3 is 15 residues. Losses at the gene ends were 6 bases for V and 4 bases for J; bases not matched to a gene: 6. CDR1 and CDR2 (germline): MNHNS, SASEGT.

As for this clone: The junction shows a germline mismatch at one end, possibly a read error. CDR3 residues: CASSSGTGNIYGCTF. The CDR3 nucleotides read TGTGCCAGCAGCTCCGGGACAGGGAACATCTATGGCTGCACCTTC. The rearrangement uses TRBV7-2 and TRBJ1-2, with 9 bases lining up with TRBD1. In germline, CDR1 is SGHTA, CDR2 FQGNSA. The CDR3 has 15 amino acids.

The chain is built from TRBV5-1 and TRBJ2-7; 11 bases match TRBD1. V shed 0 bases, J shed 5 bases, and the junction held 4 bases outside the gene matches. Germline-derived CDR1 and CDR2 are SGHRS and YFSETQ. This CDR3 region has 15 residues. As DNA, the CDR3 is TGCGCCAGCAGCTTGGTGGGACAGGGGGACCACGAGCAGTACTTC. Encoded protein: CASSLVGQGDHEQYF.

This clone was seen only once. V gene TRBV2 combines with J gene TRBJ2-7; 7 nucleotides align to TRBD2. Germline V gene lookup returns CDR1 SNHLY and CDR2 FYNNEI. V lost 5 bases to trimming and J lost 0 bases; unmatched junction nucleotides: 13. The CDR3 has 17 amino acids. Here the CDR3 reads CASSSVTSAGSSYEQYF. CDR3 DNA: TGTGCCAGCAGTTCTGTCACTAGCGCGGGAAGCTCCTACGAGCAGTACTTC.

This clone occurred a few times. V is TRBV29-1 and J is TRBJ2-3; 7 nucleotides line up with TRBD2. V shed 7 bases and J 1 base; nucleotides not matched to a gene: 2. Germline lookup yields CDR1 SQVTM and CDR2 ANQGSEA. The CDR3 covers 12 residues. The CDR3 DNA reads TGCAGCGGACGGGGGGGCACAGATACGCAGTATTTT. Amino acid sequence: CSGRGGTDTQYF.

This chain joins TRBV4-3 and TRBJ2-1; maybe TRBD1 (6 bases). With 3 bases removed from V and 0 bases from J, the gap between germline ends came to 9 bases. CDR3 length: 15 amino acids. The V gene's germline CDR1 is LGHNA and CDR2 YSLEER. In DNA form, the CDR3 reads TGCGCCAGCAGCCAGACAGGCGACTCCTACAATGAGCAGTTCTTC. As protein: CASSQTGDSYNEQFF.

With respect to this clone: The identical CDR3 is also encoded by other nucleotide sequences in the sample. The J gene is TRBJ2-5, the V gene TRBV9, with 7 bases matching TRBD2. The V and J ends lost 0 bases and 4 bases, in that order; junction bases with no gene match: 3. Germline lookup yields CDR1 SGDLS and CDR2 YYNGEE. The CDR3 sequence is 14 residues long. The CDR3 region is CASSVGSGGETQYF. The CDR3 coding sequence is TGTGCCAGCAGCGTAGGGTCGGGGGGAGAGACCCAGTACTTC.

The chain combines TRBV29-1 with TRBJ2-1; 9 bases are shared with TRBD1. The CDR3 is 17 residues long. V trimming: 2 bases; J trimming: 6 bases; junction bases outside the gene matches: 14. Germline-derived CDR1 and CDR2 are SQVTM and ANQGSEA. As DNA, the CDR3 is TGCAGCGTTGAAAGGAGGTCCCGGGACAGGGCTATCAATGAGCAGTTCTTC. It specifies CSVERRSRDRAINEQFF.

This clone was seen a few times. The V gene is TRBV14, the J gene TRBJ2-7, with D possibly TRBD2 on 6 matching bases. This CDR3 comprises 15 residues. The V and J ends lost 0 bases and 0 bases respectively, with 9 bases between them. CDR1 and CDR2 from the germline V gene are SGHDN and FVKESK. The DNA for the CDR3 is TGTGCCAGCAGCCAAGATCCCGGGAGCTCCTACGAGCAGTACTTC. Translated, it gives CASSQDPGSSYEQYF. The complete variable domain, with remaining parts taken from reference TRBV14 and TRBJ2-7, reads EAGVTQFPSHSVIEKGQTVTLRCDPISGHDNLYWYRRVMGKEIKFLLHFVKESKQDESGMPNNRFLAERTGGTYSTLKVQPAELEDSGVYFCASSQDPGSSYEQYFGPGTRLTVT.

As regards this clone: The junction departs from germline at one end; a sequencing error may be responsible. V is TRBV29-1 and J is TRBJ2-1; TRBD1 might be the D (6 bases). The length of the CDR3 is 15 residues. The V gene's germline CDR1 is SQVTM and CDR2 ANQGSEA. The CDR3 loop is CSVEGTPSSYNEQFF. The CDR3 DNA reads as TGCAGCGTCGAAGGGACACCCAGCTCCTACAATGAGCAGTTCTTC.

The CDR3 loop reads CAPRPRNTEAFF. The CDR3 nucleotides are TGTGCCCCCCGGCCTCGGAACACTGAAGCTTTCTTT. The chain is built from TRBV5-4 and TRBJ1-1; D is unclear. CDR1 is SGHNT and CDR2 is YYREEE in the germline V gene (reference sequence). The length of the CDR3 is 12 residues. The ends were cut back, 10 bases at V and 1 base at J, with 11 bases in the middle.